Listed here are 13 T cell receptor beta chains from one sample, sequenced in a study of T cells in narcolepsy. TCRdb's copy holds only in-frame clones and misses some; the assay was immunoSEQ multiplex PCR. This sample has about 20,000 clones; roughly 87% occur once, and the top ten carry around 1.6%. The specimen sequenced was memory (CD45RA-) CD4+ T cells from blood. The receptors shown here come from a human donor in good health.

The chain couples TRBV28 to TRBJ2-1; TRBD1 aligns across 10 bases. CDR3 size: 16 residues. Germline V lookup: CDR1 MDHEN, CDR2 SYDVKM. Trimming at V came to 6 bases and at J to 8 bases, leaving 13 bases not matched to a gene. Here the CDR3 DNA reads TGTGCCAGCAGGCGATCCTCCGGGACAGGGGACCATGAGCAGTTCTTC. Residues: CASRRSSGTGDHEQFF.

CDR3 bases: TGTGCCAGCAGCCTCACATACTACAATGAGCAGTTCTTC. Its translation is CASSLTYYNEQFF. The chain employs TRBV6-1 and TRBJ2-1, with D unclear. This CDR3 is 13 amino acids long. CDR1 and CDR2 from the germline V gene are MNHNS and SASEGT. The ends were cut back, 6 bases at V and 3 bases at J, with 9 bases in the middle.

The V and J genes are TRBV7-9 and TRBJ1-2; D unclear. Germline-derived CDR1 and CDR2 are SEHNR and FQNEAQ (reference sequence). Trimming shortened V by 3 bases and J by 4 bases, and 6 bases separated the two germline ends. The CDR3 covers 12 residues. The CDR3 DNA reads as TGTGCCAGCAGCTTGGGCACCTATGGCTACACCTTC. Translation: CASSLGTYGYTF.

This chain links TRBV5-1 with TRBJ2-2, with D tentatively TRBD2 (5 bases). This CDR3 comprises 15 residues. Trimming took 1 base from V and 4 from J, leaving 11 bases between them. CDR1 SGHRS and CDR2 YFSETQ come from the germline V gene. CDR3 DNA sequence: TGCGCCAGCAGCTTGCGGCTAGCCACCACCGGGGAGCTGTTTTTT. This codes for CASSLRLATTGELFF.

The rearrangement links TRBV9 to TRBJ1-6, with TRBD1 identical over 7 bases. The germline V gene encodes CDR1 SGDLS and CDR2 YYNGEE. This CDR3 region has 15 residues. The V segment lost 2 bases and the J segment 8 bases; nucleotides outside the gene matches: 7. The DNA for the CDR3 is TGTGCCAGCAGCGTCCTTACAGGGGCTGATTCACCCCTCCACTTT. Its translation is CASSVLTGADSPLHF.

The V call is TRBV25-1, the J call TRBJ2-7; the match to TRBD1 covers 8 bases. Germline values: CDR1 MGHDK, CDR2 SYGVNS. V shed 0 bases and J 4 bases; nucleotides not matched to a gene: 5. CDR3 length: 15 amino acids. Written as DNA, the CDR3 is TGTGCCAGCAGTGAATACGCAGGGGGCAAGTACGAGCAGTACTTC. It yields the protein CASSEYAGGKYEQYF.

CDR3 protein: CASSAGGRNQPQHF. The CDR3 DNA reads as TGTGCCAGCTCAGCGGGGGGCAGGAATCAGCCCCAGCATTTT. The chain recombines TRBV18 with TRBJ1-5; maybe TRBD1 (6 bases). Looked up from germline, CDR1 is KGHSH and CDR2 is LQKENI. This CDR3 has 14 amino acids. V was shortened by 5 bases and J by 4 bases, with 12 bases between the two germline ends.

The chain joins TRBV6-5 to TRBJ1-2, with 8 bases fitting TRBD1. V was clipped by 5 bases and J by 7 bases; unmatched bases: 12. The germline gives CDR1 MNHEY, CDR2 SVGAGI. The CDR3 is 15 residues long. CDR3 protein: CASSQGGQARSGYTF. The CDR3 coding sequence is TGTGCCAGCAGTCAGGGGGGACAGGCTCGATCTGGCTACACCTTC.

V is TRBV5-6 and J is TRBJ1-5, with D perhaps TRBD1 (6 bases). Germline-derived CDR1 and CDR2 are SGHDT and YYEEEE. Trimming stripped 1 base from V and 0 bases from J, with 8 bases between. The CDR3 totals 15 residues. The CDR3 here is CASSLYRDSNQPQHF. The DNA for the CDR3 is TGTGCCAGCAGCTTGTACAGGGATAGCAATCAGCCCCAGCATTTT.

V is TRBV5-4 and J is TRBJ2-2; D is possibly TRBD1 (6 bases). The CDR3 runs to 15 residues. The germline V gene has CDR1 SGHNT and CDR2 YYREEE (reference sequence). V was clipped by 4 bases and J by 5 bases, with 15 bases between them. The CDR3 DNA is TGTGCCAGCAGCCCCGGACACCAGGGGACCGGGGAGCTGTTTTTT. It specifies CASSPGHQGTGELFF. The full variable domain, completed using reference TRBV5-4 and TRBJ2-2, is ETGVTQSPTHLIKTRGQQVTLRCSSQSGHNTVSWYQQALGQGPQFIFQYYREEENGRGNFPPRFSGLQFPNYSSELNVNALELDDSALYLCASSPGHQGTGELFFGEGSRLTVL.

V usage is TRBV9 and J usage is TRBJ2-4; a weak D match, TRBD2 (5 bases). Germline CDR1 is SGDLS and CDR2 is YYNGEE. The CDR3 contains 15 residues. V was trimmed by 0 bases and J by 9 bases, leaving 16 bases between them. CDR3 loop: CASSVDPLQRAIQYF. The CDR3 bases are TGTGCCAGCAGCGTAGACCCTCTGCAGAGGGCCATTCAGTACTTC.

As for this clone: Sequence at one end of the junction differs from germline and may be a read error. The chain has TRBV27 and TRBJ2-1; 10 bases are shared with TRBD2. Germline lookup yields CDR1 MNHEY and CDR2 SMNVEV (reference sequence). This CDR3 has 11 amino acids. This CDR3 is CVSIYSGRLFF. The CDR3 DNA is TGTGTCAGCATATATAGCGGGAGGCTGTTCTTC.

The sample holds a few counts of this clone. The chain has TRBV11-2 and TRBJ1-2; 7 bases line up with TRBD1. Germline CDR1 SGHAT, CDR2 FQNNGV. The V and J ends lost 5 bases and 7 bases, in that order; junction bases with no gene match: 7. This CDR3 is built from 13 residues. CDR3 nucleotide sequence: TGTGCCAGCAGCCTCGACAGGGCGGGTGGCTACACCTTC. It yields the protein CASSLDRAGGYTF.